The 18 T cell receptor beta chains in this list originate from one sample, sequenced in a study of blood T cell repertoires in COVID-19. Sequenced by immunoSEQ multiplex PCR; TCRdb stores in-frame clones only, minus some. The table includes 390,000 or so clones, 80% to 90% detected once. Sequenced input: peripheral blood. The receptors stem from a woman aged 30 to 39 with COVID-19, enrolled during active disease.

The V gene is TRBV19, the J gene TRBJ2-1; the match to TRBD2 covers 8 bases. The CDR3 covers 14 residues. Germline-derived CDR1 and CDR2 are LNHDA and SQIVND (reference sequence). V trimming: 4 bases; J trimming: 7 bases; junction bases outside the gene matches: 6. CDR3 sequence reads: CASSKAGEVNEQFF. The CDR3 nucleotides read TGTGCCAGTAGTAAAGCGGGAGAAGTGAATGAGCAGTTCTTC. The variable domain in full, with the rest retrieved from reference TRBV19 and TRBJ2-1, is DGGITQSPKYLFRKEGQNVTLSCEQNLNHDAMYWYRQDPGQGLRLIYYSQIVNDFQKGDIAEGYSVSREKKESFPLTVTSAQKNPTAFYLCASSKAGEVNEQFFGPGTRLTVL.

The chain links TRBV5-6 to TRBJ2-7, with TRBD1 matching over 9 bases. The CDR3 has 18 amino acids. V was clipped by 4 bases and J by 0 bases; unmatched bases: 14. Germline V gene lookup returns CDR1 SGHDT and CDR2 YYEEEE. This CDR3 is CASSPGQGPFQLSYEQYF. DNA of the CDR3: TGTGCCAGCAGCCCAGGACAGGGGCCCTTCCAACTCTCCTACGAGCAGTACTTC.

This clone was detected once. Because the CDR3's place on the DNA is in doubt, the DNA is left out and the CDR3 is given as listed by TCRdb. The rearrangement links TRBV25-1 to TRBJ1-1. CDR1 is MGHDK and CDR2 is SYGVNS in the germline V gene. The CDR3 totals 12 residues, both ends included. Here the CDR3 reads CASSTSGGEAFF.

This sequence joins TRBV5-5 and TRBJ1-2, with 8 positions matching TRBD1. Germline V gene lookup returns CDR1 SGHKS and CDR2 YYEKEE (reference sequence). There are 14 residues in the CDR3. V gave up 3 bases and J gave up 2 bases; unmatched junction bases: 3. This CDR3 is CASSSWTGNYGYTF. The CDR3 region has the DNA TGTGCCAGCAGCTCATGGACAGGGAACTATGGCTACACCTTC.

This clone was counted a single time. This chain connects TRBV27 to TRBJ2-6; 8 bases line up with TRBD1. The CDR3 is 16 amino acids. CDR1 MNHEY and CDR2 SMNVEV come from the germline V gene (reference sequence). The J segment lost 0 bases and the V segment lost 6 bases, leaving 4 bases of the junction unmatched. In DNA, the CDR3 is TGTGCCAGCAGAGGACAGGGATACTCTGGGGCCAACGTCCTGACTTTC. It codes for CASRGQGYSGANVLTF.

This clone came up once. The J gene is TRBJ1-2, the V gene TRBV10-3, with TRBD1 as a possible D gene (5 bases). The V end lost 8 bases, the J end lost 8 bases, and 21 bases lay between the germline ends. CDR1 ENHRY and CDR2 SYGVKD come from the germline V gene. CDR3 length equals 14 residues. The CDR3 DNA is TGTGCCATCTGTCAGTCAGGGACTGGTTGGGGCTACACCTTC. It yields the protein CAICQSGTGWGYTF.

This chain joins TRBV29-1 and TRBJ2-1, with D perhaps matching TRBD1 (6 bases). V lost 4 bases, J lost 2 bases, and 9 bases lay in between. The CDR3 sequence is 13 residues long. Germline loops: CDR1 SQVTM, CDR2 ANQGSEA. CDR3 DNA sequence: TGCAGCGTTGCACAGGGAACCTACAATGAGCAGTTCTTC. Translating it yields CSVAQGTYNEQFF.

The gene calls are TRBV18 and TRBJ1-3; D may be TRBD1 (5 bases). With 3 bases removed from V and 7 bases from J, the gap between germline ends came to 13 bases. CDR1 KGHSH and CDR2 LQKENI come from the germline V gene. The CDR3 totals 14 residues. The CDR3 region is CASSPAGQGNTIYF. The CDR3 DNA reads TGTGCCAGCTCACCCGCCGGGCAGGGTAACACCATATATTTT.

The V gene is TRBV5-8, the J gene TRBJ1-2, with 10 bases that match TRBD1. The CDR3 consists of 15 residues. J was trimmed by 7 bases and V by 2 bases; bases with no gene match: 8. Germline V gene data show CDR1 as SGHTS and CDR2 as YDEGEE. CDR3 DNA sequence: TGTGCCAGCAGCTTTATGGGACAGGGGTCTACTGGCTACACCTTC. Residues: CASSFMGQGSTGYTF. Full variable domain (outside the CDR3, taken from reference TRBV5-8 and TRBJ1-2): EAGVTQSPTHLIKTRGQQATLRCSPISGHTSVYWYQQALGLGLQFLLWYDEGEERNRGNFPPRFSGRQFPNYSSELNVNALELEDSALYLCASSFMGQGSTGYTFGSGTRLTVV.

V and J are TRBV11-2 and TRBJ2-3; TRBD2 matches at 15 bases. The CDR3 extends over 16 amino acids. The trim removed 0 bases at V and 6 bases at J, leaving 1 base unmatched. Looked up from germline, CDR1 is SGHAT and CDR2 is FQNNGV. CDR3: CASSLEGTSGRDTQYF. The DNA for the CDR3 is TGTGCCAGCAGCTTAGAAGGGACTAGCGGGAGGGATACGCAGTATTTT.

This chain joins TRBV5-1 and TRBJ2-5; D possibly corresponds to TRBD1 (6 bases). There are 16 residues in the CDR3. V lost 0 bases and J 1 base, leaving 13 bases between the germline ends. Germline lookup yields CDR1 SGHRS and CDR2 YFSETQ. The CDR3, as DNA: TGCGCCAGCAGCTTGGGCAGGGGAGAGGCCCAAGAGACCCAGTACTTC. Protein: CASSLGRGEAQETQYF.

The V and J genes are TRBV19 and TRBJ1-5; D is possibly TRBD1 (6 bases). CDR1 is LNHDA and CDR2 is SQIVND in the germline V gene (reference sequence). With 5 bases removed from V and 4 bases from J, the gap between germline ends came to 15 bases. The CDR3 runs 15 residues. CDR3 in DNA: TGTGCCAGTAGTCTACAGGGTTGGGAAAATCAGCCCCAGCATTTT. This gives the protein CASSLQGWENQPQHF.

This chain links TRBV2 with TRBJ1-1; TRBD1 matches at 9 bases. Germline-derived CDR1 and CDR2 are SNHLY and FYNNEI. With V trimmed by 7 bases and J by 1 base, 10 bases remained unmatched. The CDR3 loop spans 16 amino acids. The CDR3 region is CASNRMRDRENTEAFF. DNA for the CDR3: TGTGCCAGCAACCGAATGAGGGACAGGGAGAACACTGAAGCTTTCTTT.

The chain recombines TRBV25-1 with TRBJ1-6; D unresolved. This CDR3 is 14 amino acids long. Germline V lookup: CDR1 MGHDK, CDR2 SYGVNS. V was clipped by 1 base and J by 6 bases, with 7 bases between them. This CDR3 reads CASSESEANSPLHF. The CDR3 DNA sequence: TGTGCCAGCAGTGAATCCGAAGCTAATTCACCCCTCCACTTT.

The chain couples TRBV9 to TRBJ2-3, with 8 bases that match TRBD2. The germline V gene has CDR1 SGDLS and CDR2 YYNGEE. The CDR3 sequence is 19 residues long. V lost 3 bases to trimming and J lost 0 bases; unmatched junction nucleotides: 15. CDR3 nucleotides: TGTGCCAGCAGCGCCCGGGGGGGCCCACGGGGGTTTAGCACAGATACGCAGTATTTT. Its protein is CASSARGGPRGFSTDTQYF. Full variable domain (missing parts from reference TRBV9 and TRBJ2-3): DSGVTQTPKHLITATGQRVTLRCSPRSGDLSVYWYQQSLDQGLQFLIQYYNGEERAKGNILERFSAQQFPDLHSELNLSSLELGDSALYFCASSARGGPRGFSTDTQYFGPGTRLTVL.

CDR3 residues: CATSDLQAGALTGELFF. DNA of the CDR3: TGTGCCACCAGTGATTTGCAGGCAGGGGCACTTACCGGGGAGCTGTTTTTT. The chain employs TRBV24-1 and TRBJ2-2, with D possibly TRBD1 on 6 matching bases. This CDR3 is built from 17 residues. The germline V gene encodes CDR1 KGHDR and CDR2 SFDVKD. Trimming removed 0 bases from V and 5 bases from J, with 15 bases in between.

V is TRBV14 and J is TRBJ2-3; a possible D gene is TRBD2 (5 bases). Trimming left V 3 bases short and J 3 bases short, with 16 bases between. Per germline, CDR1 SGHDN and CDR2 FVKESK. This CDR3 is 16 amino acids long. CDR3 residues: CASSQVGGGWTDTQYF. The CDR3 bases are TGTGCCAGCAGCCAGGTGGGCGGAGGTTGGACAGATACGCAGTATTTT.

V and J are TRBV28 and TRBJ1-6, with 10 bases that match TRBD1. The germline CDR1 and CDR2 sequences are MDHEN and SYDVKM. With V trimmed by 4 bases and J by 5 bases, 5 bases remained unmatched. CDR3 length equals 16 residues. This CDR3 is CASSSHGTGDNSPLHF. The CDR3 coding sequence is TGTGCCAGCAGTTCACATGGGACAGGGGATAATTCACCCCTCCACTTT.